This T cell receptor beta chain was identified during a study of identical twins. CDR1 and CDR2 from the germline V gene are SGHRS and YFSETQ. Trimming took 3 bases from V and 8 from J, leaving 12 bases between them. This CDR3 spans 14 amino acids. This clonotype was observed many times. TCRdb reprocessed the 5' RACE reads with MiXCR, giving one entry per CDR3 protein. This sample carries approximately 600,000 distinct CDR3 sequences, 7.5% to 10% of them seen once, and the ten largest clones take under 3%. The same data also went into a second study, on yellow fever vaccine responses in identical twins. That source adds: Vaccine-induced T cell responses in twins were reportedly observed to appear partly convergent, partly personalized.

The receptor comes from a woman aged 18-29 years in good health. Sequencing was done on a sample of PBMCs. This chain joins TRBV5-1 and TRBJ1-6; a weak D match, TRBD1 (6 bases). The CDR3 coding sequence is TGCGCCAGCAGCTCCGGGACAAGAGATTCACCCCTCCACTTT. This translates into CASSSGTRDSPLHF.